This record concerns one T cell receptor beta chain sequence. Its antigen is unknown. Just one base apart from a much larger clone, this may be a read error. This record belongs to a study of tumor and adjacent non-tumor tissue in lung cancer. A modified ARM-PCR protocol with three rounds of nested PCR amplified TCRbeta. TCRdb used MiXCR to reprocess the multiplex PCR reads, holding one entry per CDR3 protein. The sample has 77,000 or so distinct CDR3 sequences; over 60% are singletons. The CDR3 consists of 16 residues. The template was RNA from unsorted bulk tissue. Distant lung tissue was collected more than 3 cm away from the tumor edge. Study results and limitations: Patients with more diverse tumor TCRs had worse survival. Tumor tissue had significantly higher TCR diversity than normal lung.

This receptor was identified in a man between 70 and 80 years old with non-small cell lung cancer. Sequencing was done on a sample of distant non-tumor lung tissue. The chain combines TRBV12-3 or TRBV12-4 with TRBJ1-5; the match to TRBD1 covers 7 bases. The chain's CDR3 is CANSLTQGVSNQPQHF. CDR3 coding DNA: TGTGCCAACAGTCTCACGCAGGGGGTGAGCAATCAGCCCCAGCATTTT.